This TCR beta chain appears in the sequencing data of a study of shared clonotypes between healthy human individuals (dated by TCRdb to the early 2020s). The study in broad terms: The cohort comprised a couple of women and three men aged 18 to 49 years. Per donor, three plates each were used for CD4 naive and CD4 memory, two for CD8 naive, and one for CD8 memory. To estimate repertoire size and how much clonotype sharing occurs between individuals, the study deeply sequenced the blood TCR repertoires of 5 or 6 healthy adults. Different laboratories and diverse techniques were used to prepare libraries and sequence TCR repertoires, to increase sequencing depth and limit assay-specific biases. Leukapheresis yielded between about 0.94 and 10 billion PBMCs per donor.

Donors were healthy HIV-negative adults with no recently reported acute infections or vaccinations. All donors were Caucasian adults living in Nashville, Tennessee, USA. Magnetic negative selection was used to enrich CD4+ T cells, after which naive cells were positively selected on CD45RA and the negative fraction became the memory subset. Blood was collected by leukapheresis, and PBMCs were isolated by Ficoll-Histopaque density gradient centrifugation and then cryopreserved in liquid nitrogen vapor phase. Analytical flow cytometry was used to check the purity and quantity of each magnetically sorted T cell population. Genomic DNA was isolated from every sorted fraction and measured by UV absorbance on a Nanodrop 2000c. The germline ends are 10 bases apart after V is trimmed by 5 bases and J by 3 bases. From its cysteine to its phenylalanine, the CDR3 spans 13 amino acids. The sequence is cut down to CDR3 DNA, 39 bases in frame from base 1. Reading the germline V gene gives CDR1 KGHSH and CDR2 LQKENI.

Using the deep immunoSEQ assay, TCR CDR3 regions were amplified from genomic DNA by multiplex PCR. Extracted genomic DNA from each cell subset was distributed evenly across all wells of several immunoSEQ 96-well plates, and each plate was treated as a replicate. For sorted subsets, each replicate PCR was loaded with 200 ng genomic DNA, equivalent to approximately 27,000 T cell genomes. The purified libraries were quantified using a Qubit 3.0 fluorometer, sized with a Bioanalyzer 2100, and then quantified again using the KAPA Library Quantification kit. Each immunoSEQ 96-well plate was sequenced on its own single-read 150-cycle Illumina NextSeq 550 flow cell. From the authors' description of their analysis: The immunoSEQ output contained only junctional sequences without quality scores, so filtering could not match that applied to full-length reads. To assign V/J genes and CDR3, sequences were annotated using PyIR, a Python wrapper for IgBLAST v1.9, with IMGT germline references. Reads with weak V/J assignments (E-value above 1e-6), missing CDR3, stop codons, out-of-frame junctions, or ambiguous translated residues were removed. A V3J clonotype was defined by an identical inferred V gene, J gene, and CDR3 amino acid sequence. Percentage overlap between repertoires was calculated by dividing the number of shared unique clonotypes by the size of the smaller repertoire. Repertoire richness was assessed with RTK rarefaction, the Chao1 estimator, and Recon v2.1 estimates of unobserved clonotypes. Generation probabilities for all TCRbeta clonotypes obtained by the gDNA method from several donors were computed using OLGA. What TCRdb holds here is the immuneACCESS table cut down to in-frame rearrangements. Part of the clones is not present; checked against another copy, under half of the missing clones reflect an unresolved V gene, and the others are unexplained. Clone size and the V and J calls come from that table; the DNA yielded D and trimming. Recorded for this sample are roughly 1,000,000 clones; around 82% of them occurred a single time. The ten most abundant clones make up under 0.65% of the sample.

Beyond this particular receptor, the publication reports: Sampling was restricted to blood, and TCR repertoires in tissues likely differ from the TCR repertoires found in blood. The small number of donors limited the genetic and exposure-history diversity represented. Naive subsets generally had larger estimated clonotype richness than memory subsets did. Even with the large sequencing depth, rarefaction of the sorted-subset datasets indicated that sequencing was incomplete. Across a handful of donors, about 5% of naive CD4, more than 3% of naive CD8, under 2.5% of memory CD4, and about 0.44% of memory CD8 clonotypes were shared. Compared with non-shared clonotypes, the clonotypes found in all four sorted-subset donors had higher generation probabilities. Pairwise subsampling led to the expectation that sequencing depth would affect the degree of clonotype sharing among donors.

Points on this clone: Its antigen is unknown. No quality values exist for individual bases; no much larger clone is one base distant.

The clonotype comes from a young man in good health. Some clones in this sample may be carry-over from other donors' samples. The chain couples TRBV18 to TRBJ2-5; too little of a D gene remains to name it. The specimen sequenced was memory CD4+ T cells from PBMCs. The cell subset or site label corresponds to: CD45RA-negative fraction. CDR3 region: CASSIRNKETQYF. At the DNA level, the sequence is TGTGCCAGCTCAATCCGGAACAAAGAGACCCAGTACTTC.